The next 14 T cell receptor beta chains were all read from a single sample in a study of T cell responses to AZD1222 COVID-19 vaccine (dated by TCRdb to the early 2020s). Taken with the paper, the label for time point translates to: baseline before first vaccination. Receptors were amplified or captured by the immunoSEQ multiplex PCR assay. Here the immuneACCESS table is served through TCRdb, limited to in-frame sequences with V and J called. Missing clones are a known gap in these copies; in checked studies unresolved V genes cover under half, and the rest lacks a known reason. Present in this sample are approximately 160,000 clones, more than 75% of which were seen just once. The ten top clones hold about 5% of the sample. The sequencing used peripheral blood, collected on day 0 of AZD1222 vaccination. These receptors were taken from an adult in good health.

CDR3 coding DNA: TGTGCCACCAGTGATTTGTGGGGGTCAACGAAAGGTACGCAGTATTTT. This gives the protein CATSDLWGSTKGTQYF. The J gene is TRBJ2-3, the V gene TRBV24-1; either TRBD1 or TRBD2 may fit D (5 bases each). Germline CDR1 is KGHDR and CDR2 is SFDVKD. The CDR3 contains 16 residues. V was cut by 0 bases and J by 8 bases, with 17 bases left in between.

The genes are TRBV4-3 and TRBJ2-3; maybe TRBD2 (5 bases). CDR3 length: 16 residues. Germline V gene sequence: CDR1 LGHNA, CDR2 YSLEER. The V end lost 1 base, the J end lost 0 bases, and 11 bases lay between the germline ends. The CDR3 DNA follows: TGCGCCAGCAGCCAAGGTATAAGCGGAAGCACAGATACGCAGTATTTT. Its translation: CASSQGISGSTDTQYF.

The count of this clone is one. The CDR3 loop reads CASRRGLEGGNYGYTF. Written as DNA, the CDR3 is TGCGCCAGCAGAAGGGGTTTGGAGGGGGGCAACTATGGCTACACCTTC. The chain is built from TRBV5-1 and TRBJ1-2; D is perhaps TRBD1 (6 bases). Trimming removed 5 bases at V and 2 bases at J, with 19 bases between. Germline-derived CDR1 and CDR2 are SGHRS and YFSETQ. This CDR3 comprises 16 residues.

For the CDR3, the DNA is TGTGCCAGCAGTCATAGCGGGATACCCCTCGAGCAGTACTTC. Protein product: CASSHSGIPLEQYF. The V and J genes are TRBV7-2 and TRBJ2-7, with 8 bases that match TRBD2. Germline V gene lookup returns CDR1 SGHTA and CDR2 FQGNSA. J gave up 6 bases and V 6 bases, and 10 bases lay outside the gene matches. CDR3 size: 14 residues.

V gene TRBV7-6 combines with J gene TRBJ2-3; 12 bases map to TRBD2. The CDR3 contains 17 residues. The junction had 7 bases not matched to a gene; V was cut back by 3 bases and J by 3 bases. From germline, CDR1 is SGHVS and CDR2 FNYEAQ. The DNA for the CDR3 is TGTGCCAGCAGCTTGGGAGGACTAGCGGGATTTACAGATACGCAGTATTTT. Amino acids: CASSLGGLAGFTDTQYF.

The J gene is TRBJ2-7, the V gene TRBV28; the match to TRBD2 covers 8 bases. Per germline, CDR1 MDHEN and CDR2 SYDVKM. This CDR3 comprises 15 residues. The V and J ends lost 2 bases and 5 bases, in that order; junction bases with no gene match: 8. CDR3 region: CASSLGSGGRNEQYF. The CDR3 coding sequence is TGTGCCAGCAGTTTAGGTTCCGGCGGGAGGAACGAGCAGTACTTC.

The chain is built from TRBV4-3 and TRBJ1-1; 7 bases are shared with TRBD1. The CDR3 consists of 14 residues. J lost 4 bases, V lost 5 bases, and 7 bases had no gene match. CDR1 and CDR2 (germline): LGHNA, YSLEER. The CDR3 protein is CASSRRGRGTEAFF. The CDR3 bases are TGCGCCAGCAGCAGAAGGGGGCGGGGCACTGAAGCTTTCTTT.

In DNA form, the CDR3 reads TGCGCCAGCAGCCAAGAAGAGGGCAGCCTTAGCTCCTACGAGCAGTACTTC. Amino acid sequence: CASSQEEGSLSSYEQYF. The chain combines TRBV4-1 with TRBJ2-7, with D possibly TRBD2 on 5 matching bases. CDR1 and CDR2 (germline): MGHRA, YSYEKL. The CDR3 is made up of 17 amino acids. V dropped 0 bases and J dropped 0 bases, with 15 bases sitting between them.

This chain links TRBV5-1 with TRBJ2-5; D might be TRBD1 (6 bases). This CDR3 contains 14 residues. The germline V gene encodes CDR1 SGHRS and CDR2 YFSETQ. The germline V and J ends were trimmed by 5 bases and 4 bases, with 15 bases remaining between them. The CDR3 reads CASRSSGVAETQYF. The CDR3 nucleotides read TGCGCCAGCAGATCCTCAGGGGTCGCAGAGACCCAGTACTTC.

This chain uses TRBV28 with TRBJ1-5; TRBD1 might be the D (6 bases). This CDR3 has 17 residues. The V end was cut by 8 bases, the J end by 6 bases, with 26 bases between. Looked up from germline, CDR1 is MDHEN and CDR2 is SYDVKM. CDR3 protein: CASRSAQGIRDGQPQHF. CDR3 sequence (DNA): TGTGCCAGCCGAAGCGCACAGGGAATAAGAGACGGTCAGCCCCAGCATTTT.

This chain connects TRBV19 to TRBJ2-2; possibly TRBD1 or TRBD2 for D (5 bases each). V was cut by 5 bases and J by 6 bases, with 10 bases left in between. CDR3 length: 13 amino acids. Germline V gene lookup returns CDR1 LNHDA and CDR2 SQIVND (reference sequence). DNA for the CDR3: TGTGCCAGTAGTGAAGGGGACCCCGGGGAGCTGTTTTTT. This codes for CASSEGDPGELFF. Based on the CDR3 plus reference TRBV19 and TRBJ2-2, the full variable domain is DGGITQSPKYLFRKEGQNVTLSCEQNLNHDAMYWYRQDPGQGLRLIYYSQIVNDFQKGDIAEGYSVSREKKESFPLTVTSAQKNPTAFYLCASSEGDPGELFFGEGSRLTVL.

In its sample, this clone was seen once. This rearrangement joins TRBV11-3 to TRBJ2-6, with 7 bases lining up with TRBD2. The CDR3 consists of 14 residues. After removal of 8 bases from V and 0 bases from J, the junction contained 1 base not matched to a gene. Germline V CDR1 and CDR2: SGHNT, YENEEA. This CDR3 reads CASGRASGANVLTF. DNA for the CDR3: TGTGCCAGCGGGAGGGCCTCTGGGGCCAACGTCCTGACTTTC.

This chain connects TRBV6-2 or TRBV6-3 to TRBJ2-2, with TRBD2 identical over 7 bases. CDR3 size: 15 residues. V was clipped by 2 bases and J by 7 bases; unmatched bases: 7. In germline, CDR1 is MNHEY, CDR2 SVGEGT. CDR3 nucleotide sequence: TGTGCCAGCAGTTACAGGGCTAGCGGATACGGGGAGCTGTTTTTT. The encoded protein is CASSYRASGYGELFF.

This chain connects TRBV11-2 to TRBJ1-4; no reliable D call. Trimming shortened V by 9 bases and J by 4 bases, and 15 bases separated the two germline ends. This CDR3 comprises 14 residues. Germline CDR1 and CDR2: SGHAT and FQNNGV. CDR3 nucleotide sequence: TGTGCCAGTATTGAGGGATTCCTTAATGAAAAACTGTTTTTT. It encodes CASIEGFLNEKLFF.